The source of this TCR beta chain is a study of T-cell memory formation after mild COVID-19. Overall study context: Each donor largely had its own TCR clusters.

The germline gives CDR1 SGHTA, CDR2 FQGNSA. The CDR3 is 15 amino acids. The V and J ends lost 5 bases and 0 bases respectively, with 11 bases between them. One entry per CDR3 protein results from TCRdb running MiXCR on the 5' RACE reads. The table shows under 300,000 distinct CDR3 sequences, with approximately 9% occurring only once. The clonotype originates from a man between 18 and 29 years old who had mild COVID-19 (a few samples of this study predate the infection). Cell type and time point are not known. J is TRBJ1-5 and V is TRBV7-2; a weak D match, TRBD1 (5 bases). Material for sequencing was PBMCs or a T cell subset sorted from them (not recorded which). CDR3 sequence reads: CASSPGPNSNQPQHF. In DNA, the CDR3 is TGTGCCAGCAGCCCGGGACCGAATAGCAATCAGCCCCAGCATTTT.